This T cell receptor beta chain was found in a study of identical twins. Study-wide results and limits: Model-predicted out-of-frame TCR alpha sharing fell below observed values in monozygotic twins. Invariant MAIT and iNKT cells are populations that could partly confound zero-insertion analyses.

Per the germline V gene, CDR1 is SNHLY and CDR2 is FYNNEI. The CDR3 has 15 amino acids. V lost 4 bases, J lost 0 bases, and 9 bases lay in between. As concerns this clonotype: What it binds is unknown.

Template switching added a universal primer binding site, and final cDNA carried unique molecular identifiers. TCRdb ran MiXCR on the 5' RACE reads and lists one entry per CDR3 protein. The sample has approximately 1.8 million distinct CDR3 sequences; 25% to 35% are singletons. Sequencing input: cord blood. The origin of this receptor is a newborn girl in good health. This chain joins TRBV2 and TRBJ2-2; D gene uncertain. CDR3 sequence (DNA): TGTGCCAGCAGTGGAGGCCGAGCGAACACCGGGGAGCTGTTTTTT. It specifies CASSGGRANTGELFF.